This TCR beta chain was sequenced during a study of blood T cell repertoires in COVID-19. Assay: immunoSEQ multiplex PCR; the TCRdb copy retains only in-frame clones and omits some. The sample gives 200,000 to 250,000 clones, over 75% of which show up once; approximately 5.9% is in the top ten. What was sequenced was peripheral blood. The TCR sequence derives from a man older than 75 with acute or convalescent COVID-19.

For the CDR3, the DNA is TGTGCCAGCAGCCAACAGGGGGGCGGCACTGAAGCTTTCTTT. Amino acids: CASSQQGGGTEAFF. V and J are TRBV3-1 (or the pseudogene TRBV3-2) and TRBJ1-1, with 7 bases fitting TRBD1. CDR3 length equals 14 residues. The germline CDR1 and CDR2 sequences are LGHDT and YNNKEL (reference sequence). The junction had 4 bases not matched to a gene; V was cut back by 2 bases and J by 4 bases.